The T cell receptor beta chain described here comes from a study of T-cell reconstitution after alpha-beta-depleted transplantation in children. The germline V and J ends were trimmed by 0 bases and 3 bases, with 13 bases remaining between them. Germline CDR1 reads DFQATT; CDR2 reads SNEGSKA (reference sequence). This CDR3 region has 15 residues. Unique molecular identifiers were incorporated into the prepared TCRbeta library. TCRdb fed the PCR reads into MiXCR, producing one record per CDR3 protein. The table records some 600,000 distinct CDR3 sequences, 13% of them present only once. This clonotype was observed a few times.

This clonotype was sampled from a male patient younger than 18 who had a stem cell transplant for acute myeloid leukemia, so the T cells may come from the graft donor. The input for sequencing was PBMCs, mostly from graft donor cells, taken 360 days after TCRalphabeta/CD19-depleted stem cell transplant. V gene TRBV20-1 combines with J gene TRBJ2-3; a weak D match, TRBD1 (5 bases). The CDR3 here is CSARDMDTPTDTQYF. The CDR3 DNA sequence: TGCAGTGCTAGAGATATGGACACCCCTACAGATACGCAGTATTTT.